A single sample gave rise to the 8 T cell receptor beta chains below, sequenced in a study of T cells in Graves' hyperthyroidism and ophthalmopathy (dated by TCRdb to 2018 to 2020). Library prep was done by multiplex PCR. For sequencing, an Illumina HiSeq 2000 was employed. Amplification of TCR beta CDR3 regions was carried out from RNA transcripts. A first-round RT-PCR of the TCR CDR3 used the HTBI primer set with the Qiagen OneStep RT-PCR kit. In TCRdb, the public reads were trimmed at Q25 with fastp and aligned with MiXCR, with productive beta chains retained. Identical CDR3 protein sequences are pooled into one entry, listed with their most common genes and DNA. For this sample there are approximately 610,000 distinct CDR3 sequences; roughly 15% appear just once. The top ten hold approximately 4.2% of the sample. Source material: blood. The source of these receptors is a woman in her thirties or forties with Graves' ophthalmopathy.

This clonotype was observed a handful of times. A much larger clone is a single base away; this may be a read error. V gene TRBV6-1 combines with J gene TRBJ2-5; 7 bases are shared with TRBD2. CDR1 is MNHNS and CDR2 is SASEGT in the germline V gene. CDR3 length: 15 residues. As DNA, the CDR3 is TGTGCCAGCAGTGGACAGCGGGACCTACAAGAGGCCCAGTACTTC. It codes for CASSGQRDLQEAQYF.

There are a few counts of this clonotype. V is TRBV6-5 and J is TRBJ1-2, with D possibly TRBD1 on 6 matching bases. CDR3 length: 15 residues. The V end lost 5 bases, the J end lost 7 bases, and 20 bases lay between the germline ends. Germline CDR1 and CDR2: MNHEY and SVGAGI. CDR3 nucleotides: TGTGCCAGCAGTAACCCTTATGGGGGGCTTGGTGGCTACACCTTC. Translating gives CASSNPYGGLGGYTF.

This clonotype was observed many times. This chain's CDR3 is CASSSMGHRVGRGYTF. In DNA form, the CDR3 reads TGTGCCAGCAGTTCAATGGGCCACAGGGTCGGTCGGGGCTACACCTTC. The gene calls are TRBV12-3 or TRBV12-4 and TRBJ1-2; tentatively, D is TRBD1 (6 bases). The CDR3 runs to 16 residues. V was clipped by 4 bases and J by 8 bases, with 23 bases between them.

This clonotype was seen repeatedly, ten times or more. This chain uses TRBV27 with TRBJ2-7; perhaps D is TRBD1 or TRBD2 (5 bases each). V lost 3 bases and J lost 4, with 16 bases in between. Germline CDR1 reads MNHEY; CDR2 reads SMNVEV (reference sequence). The CDR3 sequence is 15 residues long. In nucleotides, the CDR3 is TGTGCCAGCAGTTTGGGGCACGGGGCTACTTACGAGCAGTACTTC. As protein: CASSLGHGATYEQYF.

This chain connects TRBV4-1 to TRBJ2-6, with D hard to call. V lost 0 bases and J lost 0, with 12 bases in between. CDR3 size: 18 residues. Per the germline V gene, CDR1 is MGHRA and CDR2 is YSYEKL. The CDR3 loop reads CASSQEETIFSGANVLTF. The CDR3 nucleotides are TGCGCCAGCAGCCAAGAGGAGACAATCTTCTCTGGGGCCAACGTCCTGACTTTC.

This clonotype was recorded once. CDR3 loop: CASSLVKNYGYTF. Here the CDR3 DNA reads TGTGCCAGCAGTTTGGTCAAAAACTATGGCTACACCTTC. The rearrangement uses TRBV27 and TRBJ1-2; D is ambiguous. The CDR3 is made up of 13 amino acids. Germline V gene sequence: CDR1 MNHEY, CDR2 SMNVEV (reference sequence). The V end lost 3 bases, the J end lost 2 bases, and 7 bases lay between the germline ends.

This clonotype has a count of ten or more. The rearrangement links TRBV28 to TRBJ1-2; D ambiguous. The CDR3 is 14 amino acids. Germline-derived CDR1 and CDR2 are MDHEN and SYDVKM. Deletions cut 5 bases from V and 4 bases from J, with 14 bases between. Written as DNA, the CDR3 is TGTGCCAGCAGTCCCCTGGGTAAAGGCTATGGCTACACCTTC. It encodes CASSPLGKGYGYTF.

At least ten counts were recorded for this clonotype. This sequence joins TRBV6-1 and TRBJ1-2; no clear D gene. V shed 7 bases and J shed 2 bases, with 11 bases lying between them. The CDR3 extends over 13 amino acids. Germline values: CDR1 MNHNS, CDR2 SASEGT. The CDR3 sequence: CASNDRENYGYTF. The CDR3 DNA sequence: TGTGCCAGCAACGACCGGGAAAACTATGGCTACACCTTC.